A selection of T cell receptor beta chains follows, all from one sample in a study of patients and donors after allogeneic stem cell transplantation. One entry per CDR3 protein, called by TCRdb with MiXCR from the RT-PCR reads. This sample yields about 31,000 distinct CDR3 sequences, of which approximately 7% are seen a single time; about a third belongs to the top ten. Material for sequencing was blood, either unsorted or a sorted T cell fraction (not recorded which). All receptors come from a human donor who was either an allogeneic HSCT recipient or a stem cell or donor lymphocyte infusion donor (not recorded which). It is not recorded whose cells these are; they may come from a transplant donor. CDR3s include the opening cysteine and the closing phenylalanine or tryptophan. D genes are given only for firm matches. Clone size, where shown, is once, few, many, or a class for clones that have expanded.

d_call,v_call,clone_size,j_call,cdr3_aa,cdr3_nt
.,TRBV29-1,many,TRBJ2-5,CSVGTGTETQYF,TGCAGCGTAGGCACAGGGACGGAGACCCAGTACTTC
TRBD2,TRBV24-1,many,TRBJ2-3,CATSTSGRGADTQYF,TGTGCCACCAGCACTAGCGGGAGGGGTGCAGATACGCAGTATTTT
.,TRBV7-9,medium-sized,TRBJ2-1,CASSLTEQFF,TGTGCCAGCAGCTTGACCGAGCAGTTCTTC
TRBD1,TRBV20-1,many,TRBJ1-5,CSARTGSSNQPQHF,TGCAGTGCCCGGACAGGCTCTAGCAATCAGCCCCAGCATTTT
TRBD1,TRBV30,.,TRBJ2-1,CAWSVQGARGASSYNEQFF,TGTGCCTGGAGTGTGCAGGGGGCGCGGGGAGCTAGCTCCTACAATGAGCAGTTCTTC
.,TRBV12-3/TRBV12-4,many,TRBJ1-6,CASTPGGVGNSPLHF,TGTGCCAGCACCCCCGGGGGCGTGGGGAATTCACCCCTCCACTTT
TRBD1,TRBV12-5,many,TRBJ1-1,CASGLVGTGGAFF,TGTGCTAGTGGTTTGGTAGGGACAGGGGGAGCTTTCTTT
.,TRBV5-1,many,TRBJ2-3,CASSSFTDTQYF,TGCGCCAGCAGCTCATTCACAGATACGCAGTATTTT
TRBD2,TRBV3-1,.,TRBJ2-6,CASSPRASGSSGANVLTF,TGTGCCAGCAGCCCGAGGGCTAGCGGGAGCTCTGGGGCCAACGTCCTGACTTTC
TRBD1,TRBV24-1,many,TRBJ1-5,CATSQTGFGQPQHF,TGTGCCACCAGCCAGACAGGGTTCGGGCAGCCCCAGCATTTT
TRBD2,TRBV7-2,many,TRBJ2-1,CASSSYTSGEQFF,TGTGCCAGCAGCTCGTACACTAGCGGTGAGCAGTTCTTC
.,TRBV9,.,TRBJ2-5,CASSVGTRGQETQYF,TGTGCCAGCAGCGTAGGGACGAGGGGCCAAGAGACCCAGTACTTC
.,TRBV4-1,few,TRBJ2-1,CASSQDRPNNEQFF,TGCGCCAGCAGCCAAGATCGCCCTAACAATGAGCAGTTCTTC
.,TRBV2,few,TRBJ2-1,CASSARRNNEQFF,TGTGCCAGCAGTGCGCGTCGGAACAATGAGCAGTTCTTC
.,TRBV2,few,TRBJ2-7,CASRQGYEQYF,TGTGCCAGCAGGCAGGGTTACGAGCAGTACTTC
TRBD1,TRBV7-3,few,TRBJ2-3,CASSPGGDTQYF,TGTGCCAGCAGCCCAGGGGGAGATACGCAGTATTTT
.,TRBV7-9,many,TRBJ1-2,CASSQDMLYGYTF,TGTGCCAGCAGCCAGGACATGCTCTATGGCTACACCTTC
TRBD1,TRBV29-1,many,TRBJ1-2,CSVAPGGAGGYTF,TGCAGCGTTGCGCCAGGGGGCGCAGGAGGCTACACCTTC
.,TRBV27,many,TRBJ1-2,CASRPGRGFGYGYTF,TGTGCCAGCCGCCCGGGACGAGGGTTTGGTTATGGCTACACCTTC
TRBD2,TRBV7-3,.,TRBJ2-1,CASSLRLADYGGNEQFF,TGTGCCAGCAGCCTCAGACTAGCGGACTATGGGGGCAATGAGCAGTTCTTC
TRBD1,TRBV3-1,.,TRBJ1-5,CASSPGTGLQQPQHF,TGTGCCAGCAGCCCGGGGACAGGGTTACAGCAGCCCCAGCATTTT
.,TRBV7-9,.,TRBJ2-7,CASSLGDDEQYF,TGTGCCAGCAGCTTAGGGGATGACGAGCAGTACTTC
TRBD1,TRBV19,few,TRBJ2-1,CASTERTGVYNEQFF,TGTGCCAGTACCGAACGGACAGGGGTTTACAATGAGCAGTTCTTC
.,TRBV11-2,many,TRBJ1-1,CASSPQGRSEAFF,TGTGCCAGCAGCCCCCAGGGGAGGTCTGAAGCTTTCTTT
TRBD1,TRBV20-1,.,TRBJ1-1,CSANRGWNTEAFF,TGCAGTGCCAACAGGGGGTGGAACACTGAAGCTTTCTTT
.,TRBV19,many,TRBJ1-1,CASSMRLSTVNTEAFF,TGTGCCAGTAGTATGAGGTTAAGTACGGTGAACACTGAAGCTTTCTTT
.,TRBV18,many,TRBJ2-2,CASSPPNRVPNTGELFF,TGTGCCAGCTCACCACCGAACAGGGTCCCGAACACCGGGGAGCTGTTTTTT
TRBD1,TRBV5-1,many,TRBJ1-6,CASRSSGTGNSPLHF,TGCGCCAGCAGATCGAGTGGGACAGGGAATTCACCCCTCCACTTT
.,TRBV30,.,TRBJ1-1,CAWSRDTEAFF,TGTGCCTGGAGTAGGGACACTGAAGCTTTCTTT
TRBD2,TRBV3-1,few,TRBJ2-7,CASSRGEGGPYEQYF,TGTGCCAGCAGCCGTGGGGAGGGCGGCCCCTACGAGCAGTACTTC
.,TRBV12-3/TRBV12-4,few,TRBJ2-1,CASSFGRVDVDEQFF,TGTGCCAGCAGTTTCGGCAGGGTGGATGTTGATGAGCAGTTCTTC
TRBD2,TRBV18,.,TRBJ2-5,CASAQRLAGQETQYF,TGTGCCAGCGCTCAGAGACTAGCGGGACAAGAGACCCAGTACTTC
.,TRBV10-3,many,TRBJ2-6,CAIRGSYPGANVLTF,TGTGCCATCAGAGGGAGCTACCCTGGGGCCAACGTCCTGACTTTC
.,TRBV5-1,many,TRBJ2-1,CASSLGGGWQYNEQFF,TGCGCCAGCAGCTTGGGTGGGGGCTGGCAATACAATGAGCAGTTCTTC
.,TRBV2,few,TRBJ2-3,CASTRSSSTDTQYF,TGTGCCAGCACAAGATCCTCTAGCACAGATACGCAGTATTTT
TRBD2,TRBV28,many,TRBJ2-1,CASSRTSGLKDEQFF,TGTGCCAGCAGTCGGACTAGCGGGCTTAAGGATGAGCAGTTCTTC
.,TRBV2,many,TRBJ2-1,CASSEALPGYNEQFF,TGTGCCAGCAGTGAAGCGCTTCCCGGCTACAATGAGCAGTTCTTC
.,TRBV6-5,many,TRBJ1-4,CASRITGTSPEKLFF,TGTGCCAGCAGAATTACAGGGACCTCTCCGGAAAAACTGTTTTTT
.,TRBV11-2,many,TRBJ2-1,CASSLVVGNEQFF,TGTGCCAGCAGCTTAGTTGTGGGCAATGAGCAGTTCTTC
.,TRBV2,many,TRBJ1-5,CASSAEEGQPQHF,TGTGCCAGCAGTGCCGAAGAGGGTCAGCCCCAGCATTTT
.,TRBV7-9,.,TRBJ2-3,CASSFLWDFTTETQYF,TGTGCCAGCAGCTTTTTGTGGGACTTTACCACAGAAACGCAGTATTTT